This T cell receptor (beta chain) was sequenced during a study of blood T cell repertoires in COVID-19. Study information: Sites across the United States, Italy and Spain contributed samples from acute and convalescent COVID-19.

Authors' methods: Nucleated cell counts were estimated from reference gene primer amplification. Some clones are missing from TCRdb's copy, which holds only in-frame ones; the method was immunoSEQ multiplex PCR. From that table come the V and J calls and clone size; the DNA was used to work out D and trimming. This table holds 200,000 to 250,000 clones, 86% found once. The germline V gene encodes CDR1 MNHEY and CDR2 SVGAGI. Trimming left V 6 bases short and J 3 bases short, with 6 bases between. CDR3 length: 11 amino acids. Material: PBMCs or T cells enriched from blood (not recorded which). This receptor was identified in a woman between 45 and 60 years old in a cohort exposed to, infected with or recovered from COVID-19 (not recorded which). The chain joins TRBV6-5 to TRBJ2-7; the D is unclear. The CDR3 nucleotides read TGTGCCAGCAGGTCAATCTACGAGCAGTACTTC. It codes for CASRSIYEQYF.